The source of this TCR beta chain is a study of T cell clones after liver transplantation. In the study overall: Until 12-24 months post-transplant, subjects got standard immunosuppression and no induction. Study results and limitations: Circulating graft-donor-reactive CD4 TCRbeta sequences fell significantly post-transplant in most of the 8 subjects. Graft donor-reactive T cells possibly entered the graft instead of undergoing deletion.

Profiled with immunoSEQ multiplex PCR; TCRdb holds only in-frame clones, not every one. The sample carries some 70,000 clones, roughly nine tenths recorded once. Notes on this clone: What it binds is not known.

Specimen: CD4+ T cells from blood, collected before liver transplant. The clonotype originates from a human donor who received a liver transplant.

CDR3 region: CASSLDGTSGDTIYF. CDR3 DNA: TGCGCCAGCAGCTTGGACGGGACCTCCGGGGACACCATATATTTT. The chain links TRBV5-1 to TRBJ1-3, with D possibly being TRBD1 (5 bases). Germline values: CDR1 SGHRS, CDR2 YFSETQ. The length of the CDR3 is 15 residues. Trimming cost V 0 bases and J 8 bases, with 15 bases left between them.